This T cell receptor beta chain came from a study of beta chain features in type 1 diabetes. In the study overall: The number of sorted cells examined across all samples was around 99 million.

Study findings and constraints: All four CD4+ subsets from Type 1 diabetes patients carried moderately but significantly shorter TCRB CDR3s.

This clone was detected a few times. Its antigen is unidentified. Averaging about 100 mL, one heparinised blood draw was given by each donor. Stem cell-like memory, regulatory, central memory and naive CD4+ cells were sorted via CD45RO/CCR7/CD25/CD127/CD95/CD27. Of the isolated RNA, all was reverse transcribed, and so the sequenced material was expressed TCRB transcripts. Naive, central memory and regulatory T cell samples averaged roughly 3.5 million immunoSEQ reads each. Sequencing used immunoSEQ multiplex PCR; TCRdb keeps in-frame clones, though not all of them. The data contain 150,000 to 200,000 clones, 9% of them singletons. This CDR3 comprises 15 residues. V was clipped by 0 bases and J by 5 bases, with 14 bases between them. Germline values: CDR1 SNHLY, CDR2 FYNNEI.

Sequenced sample: central memory CD4+ T cells from blood. The chain is built from TRBV2 and TRBJ2-7, with D unclear. The receptor's source is a woman in her thirties with type 1 diabetes. As DNA, the CDR3 is TGTGCCAGCAGTGAAGCCCGGATAGGTCGGGACGAGCAGTACTTC. Translated, it gives CASSEARIGRDEQYF.